This T cell receptor (beta chain) appears in the sequencing data of a study of blood T cell repertoires in COVID-19. Clones were sequenced by immunoSEQ multiplex PCR, and TCRdb holds only the in-frame ones, with some missing. The sample lists 240,000 or so clones, about 86% seen once, with approximately 6.2% in the top ten. This CDR3 contains 14 residues. Trimming took off 1 base at V and 1 base at J, with 7 bases between the two ends. Per the germline V gene, CDR1 is LGHNA and CDR2 is YSLEER. Sequencing was carried out using peripheral blood. The TCR was taken from a man aged 60 to 69 with acute or convalescent COVID-19. The chain combines TRBV4-3 with TRBJ1-1, with D perhaps matching TRBD1 (6 bases). CDR3 in DNA: TGCGCCAGCAGCCAAGTGGGACAGAACACTGAAGCTTTCTTT. The encoded protein is CASSQVGQNTEAFF.